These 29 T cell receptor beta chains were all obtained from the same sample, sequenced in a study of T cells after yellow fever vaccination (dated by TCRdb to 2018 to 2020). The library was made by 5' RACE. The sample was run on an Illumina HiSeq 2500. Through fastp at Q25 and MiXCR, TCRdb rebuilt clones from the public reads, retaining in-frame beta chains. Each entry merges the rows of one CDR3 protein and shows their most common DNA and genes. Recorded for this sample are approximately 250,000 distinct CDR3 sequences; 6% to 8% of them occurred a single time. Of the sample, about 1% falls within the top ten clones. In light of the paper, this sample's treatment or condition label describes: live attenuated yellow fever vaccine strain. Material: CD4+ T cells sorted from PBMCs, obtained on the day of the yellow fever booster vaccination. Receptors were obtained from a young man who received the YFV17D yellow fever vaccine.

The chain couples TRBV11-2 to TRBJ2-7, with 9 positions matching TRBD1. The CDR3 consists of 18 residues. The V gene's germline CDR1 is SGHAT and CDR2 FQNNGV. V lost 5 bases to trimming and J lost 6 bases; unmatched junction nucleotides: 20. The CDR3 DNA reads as TGTGCCAGCAGCGCAGACCTAGGACAGGGGTCGATTCGAGGCGAGCAGTACTTC. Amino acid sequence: CASSADLGQGSIRGEQYF.

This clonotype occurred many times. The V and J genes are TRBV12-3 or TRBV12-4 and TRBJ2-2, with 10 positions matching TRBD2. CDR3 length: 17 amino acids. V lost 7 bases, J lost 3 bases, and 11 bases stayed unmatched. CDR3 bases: TGTGCCAGCACCCCCGCAGGGCTAGCGGGGGACACCGGGGAGCTGTTTTTT. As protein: CASTPAGLAGDTGELFF.

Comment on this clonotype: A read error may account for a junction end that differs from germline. The DNA for the CDR3 is TGTGCCAGCGGACACCACGAGACCCAGTACTTC. This translates into CASGHHETQYF. The chain uses TRBV7-9 and TRBJ2-5; possibly TRBD1 for D (5 bases). The CDR3 is 11 amino acids. Germline loops: CDR1 SEHNR, CDR2 FQNEAQ (reference sequence).

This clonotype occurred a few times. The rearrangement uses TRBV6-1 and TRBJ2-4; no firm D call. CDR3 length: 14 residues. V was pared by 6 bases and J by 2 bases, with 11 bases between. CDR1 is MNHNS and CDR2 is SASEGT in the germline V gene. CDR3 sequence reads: CASSQELTKNIQYF. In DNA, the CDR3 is TGTGCCAGCAGCCAGGAGTTAACCAAAAACATTCAGTACTTC.

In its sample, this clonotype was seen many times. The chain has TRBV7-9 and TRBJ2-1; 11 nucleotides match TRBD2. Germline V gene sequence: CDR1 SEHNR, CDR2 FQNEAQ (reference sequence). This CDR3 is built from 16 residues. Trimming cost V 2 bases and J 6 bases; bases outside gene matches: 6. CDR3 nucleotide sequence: TGTGCCAGCAGCTTAAAGGGACTAGCGGACACCAATGAGCAGTTCTTC. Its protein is CASSLKGLADTNEQFF.

The CDR3 DNA follows: TGTGCCAGCAGCCCTCGGCGGGAGCCCACAGATACGCAGTATTTT. Its translation: CASSPRREPTDTQYF. This chain uses TRBV7-9 with TRBJ2-3, with TRBD2 matching 7 bases. The CDR3 runs to 15 residues. CDR1 and CDR2 from the germline V gene are SEHNR and FQNEAQ (reference sequence). The V segment lost 5 bases and the J segment 2 bases; nucleotides outside the gene matches: 7.

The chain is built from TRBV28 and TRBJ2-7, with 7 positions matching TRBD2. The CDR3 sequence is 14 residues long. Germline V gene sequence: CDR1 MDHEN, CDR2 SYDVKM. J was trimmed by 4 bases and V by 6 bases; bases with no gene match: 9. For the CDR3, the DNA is TGTGCCAGCAGCCGGGTTGGGGGGGGATACGAGCAGTACTTC. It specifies CASSRVGGGYEQYF.

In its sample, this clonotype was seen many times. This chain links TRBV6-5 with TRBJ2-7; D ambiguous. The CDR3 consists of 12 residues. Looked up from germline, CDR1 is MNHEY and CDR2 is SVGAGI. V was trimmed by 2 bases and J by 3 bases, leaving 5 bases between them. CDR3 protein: CASSYPDYEQYF. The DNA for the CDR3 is TGTGCCAGCAGTTACCCGGACTACGAGCAGTACTTC.

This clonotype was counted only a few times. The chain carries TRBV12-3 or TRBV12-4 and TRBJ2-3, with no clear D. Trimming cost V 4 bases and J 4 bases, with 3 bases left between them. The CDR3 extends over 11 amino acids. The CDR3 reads CASSSPDTQYF. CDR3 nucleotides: TGTGCCAGCAGTTCCCCAGATACGCAGTATTTT.

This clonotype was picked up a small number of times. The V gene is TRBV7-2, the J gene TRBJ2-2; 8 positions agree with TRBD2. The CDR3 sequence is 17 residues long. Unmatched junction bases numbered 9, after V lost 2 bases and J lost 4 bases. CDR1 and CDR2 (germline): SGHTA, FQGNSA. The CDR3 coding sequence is TGTGCCAGCAGCTTAAAGGAGCGCGGGAGGTTCACCGGGGAGCTGTTTTTT. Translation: CASSLKERGRFTGELFF.

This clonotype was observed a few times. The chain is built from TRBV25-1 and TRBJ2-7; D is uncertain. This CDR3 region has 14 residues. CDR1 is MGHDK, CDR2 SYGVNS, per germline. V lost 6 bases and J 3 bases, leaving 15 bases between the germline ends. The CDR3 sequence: CASSKAGYLYEQYF. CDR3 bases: TGTGCCAGCAGCAAGGCAGGCTACCTCTACGAGCAGTACTTC.

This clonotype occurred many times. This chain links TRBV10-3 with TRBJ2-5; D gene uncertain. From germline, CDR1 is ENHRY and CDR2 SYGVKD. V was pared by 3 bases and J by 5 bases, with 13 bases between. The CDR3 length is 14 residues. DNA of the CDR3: TGTGCCATCAGTGACCCCCGAGCTCCTGAGACCCAGTACTTC. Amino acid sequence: CAISDPRAPETQYF.

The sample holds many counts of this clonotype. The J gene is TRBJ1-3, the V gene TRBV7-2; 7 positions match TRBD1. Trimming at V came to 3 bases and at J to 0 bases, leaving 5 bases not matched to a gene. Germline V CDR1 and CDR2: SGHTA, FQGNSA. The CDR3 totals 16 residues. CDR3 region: CASSLGQPSSGNTIYF. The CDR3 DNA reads TGTGCCAGCAGCTTGGGACAGCCCAGCTCTGGAAACACCATATATTTT.

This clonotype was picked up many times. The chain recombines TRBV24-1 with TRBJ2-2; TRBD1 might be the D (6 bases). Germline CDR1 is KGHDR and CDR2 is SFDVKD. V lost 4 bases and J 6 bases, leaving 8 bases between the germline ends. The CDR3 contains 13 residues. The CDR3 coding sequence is TGTGCCACCAGTGAACAGGGCTCCGGGGAGCTGTTTTTT. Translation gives CATSEQGSGELFF.

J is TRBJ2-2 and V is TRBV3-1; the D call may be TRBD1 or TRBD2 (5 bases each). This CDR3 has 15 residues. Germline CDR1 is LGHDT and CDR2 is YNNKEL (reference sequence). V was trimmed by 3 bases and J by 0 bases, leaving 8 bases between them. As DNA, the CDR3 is TGTGCCAGCAGCCACATGGGGGCGAACACCGGGGAGCTGTTTTTT. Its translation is CASSHMGANTGELFF.

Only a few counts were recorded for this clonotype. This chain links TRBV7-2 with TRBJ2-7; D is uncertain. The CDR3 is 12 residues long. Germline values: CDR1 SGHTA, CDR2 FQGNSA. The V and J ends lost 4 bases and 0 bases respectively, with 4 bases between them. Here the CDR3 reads CASSSHSYEQYF. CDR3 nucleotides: TGTGCCAGCAGCTCCCACTCCTACGAGCAGTACTTC.

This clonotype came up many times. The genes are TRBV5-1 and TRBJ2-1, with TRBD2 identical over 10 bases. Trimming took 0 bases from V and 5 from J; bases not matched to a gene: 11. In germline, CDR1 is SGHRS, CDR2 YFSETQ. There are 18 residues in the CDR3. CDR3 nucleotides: TGCGCCAGCAGCTTGGCAACAACTAGCGGGATATTCCACAATGAGCAGTTCTTC. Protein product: CASSLATTSGIFHNEQFF.

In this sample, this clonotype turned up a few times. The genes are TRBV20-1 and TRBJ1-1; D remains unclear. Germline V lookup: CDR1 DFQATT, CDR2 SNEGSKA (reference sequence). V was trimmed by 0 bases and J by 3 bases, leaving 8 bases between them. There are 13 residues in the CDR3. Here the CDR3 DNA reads TGCAGTGCTAGAGATACAAAGTACACTGAAGCTTTCTTT. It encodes CSARDTKYTEAFF.

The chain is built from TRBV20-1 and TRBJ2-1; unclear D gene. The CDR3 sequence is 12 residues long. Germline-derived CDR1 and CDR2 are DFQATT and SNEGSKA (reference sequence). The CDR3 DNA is TGCAGCGTTGGAACTCGTGACAATGAGCAGTTCTTC. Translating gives CSVGTRDNEQFF.

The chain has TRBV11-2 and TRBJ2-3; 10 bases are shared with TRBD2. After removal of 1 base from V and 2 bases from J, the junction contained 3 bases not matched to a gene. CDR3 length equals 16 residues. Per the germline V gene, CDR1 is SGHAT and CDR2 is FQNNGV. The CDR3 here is CASSLVLAGATDTQYF. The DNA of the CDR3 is TGTGCCAGCAGCTTAGTGCTAGCGGGAGCCACAGATACGCAGTATTTT.

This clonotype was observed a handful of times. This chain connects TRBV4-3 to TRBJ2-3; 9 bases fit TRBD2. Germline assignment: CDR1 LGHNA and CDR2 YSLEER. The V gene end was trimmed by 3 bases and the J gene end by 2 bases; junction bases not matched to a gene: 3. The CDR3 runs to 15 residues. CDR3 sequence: CASSHKRGATDTQYF. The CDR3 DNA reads TGCGCCAGCAGCCATAAGCGGGGGGCCACAGATACGCAGTATTTT.

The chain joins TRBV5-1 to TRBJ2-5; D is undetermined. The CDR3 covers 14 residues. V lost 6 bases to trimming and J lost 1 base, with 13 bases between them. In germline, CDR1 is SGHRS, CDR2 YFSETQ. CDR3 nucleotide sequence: TGCGCCAGCAACCCCAACACACTCCAAGAGACCCAGTACTTC. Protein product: CASNPNTLQETQYF.

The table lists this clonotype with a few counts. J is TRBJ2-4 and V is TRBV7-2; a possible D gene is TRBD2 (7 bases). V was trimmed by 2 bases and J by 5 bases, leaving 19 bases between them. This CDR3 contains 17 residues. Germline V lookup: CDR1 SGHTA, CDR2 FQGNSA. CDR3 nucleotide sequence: TGTGCCAGCAGCTTATGGGGGGGCGGCTCTAGCGAAAACATTCAGTACTTC. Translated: CASSLWGGGSSENIQYF. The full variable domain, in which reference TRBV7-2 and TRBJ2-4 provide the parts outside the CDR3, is GAGVSQSPSNKVTEKGKDVELRCDPISGHTALYWYRQSLGQGLEFLIYFQGNSAPDKSGLPSDRFSAERTGGSVSTLTIQRTQQEDSAVYLCASSLWGGGSSENIQYFGAGTRLSVL.

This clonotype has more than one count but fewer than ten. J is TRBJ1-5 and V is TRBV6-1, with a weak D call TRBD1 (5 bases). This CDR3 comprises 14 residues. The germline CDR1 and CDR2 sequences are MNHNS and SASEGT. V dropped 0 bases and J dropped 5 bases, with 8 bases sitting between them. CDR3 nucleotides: TGTGCCAGCAGTGAAGCCGGGGGGGATCAGCCCCAGCATTTT. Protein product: CASSEAGGDQPQHF.

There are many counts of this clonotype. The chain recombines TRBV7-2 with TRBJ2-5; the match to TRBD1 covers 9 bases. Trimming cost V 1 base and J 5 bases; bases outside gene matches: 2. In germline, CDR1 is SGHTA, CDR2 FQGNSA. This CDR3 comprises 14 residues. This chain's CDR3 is CASSLDRGRETQYF. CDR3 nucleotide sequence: TGTGCCAGCAGCTTAGACAGGGGGCGGGAGACCCAGTACTTC.

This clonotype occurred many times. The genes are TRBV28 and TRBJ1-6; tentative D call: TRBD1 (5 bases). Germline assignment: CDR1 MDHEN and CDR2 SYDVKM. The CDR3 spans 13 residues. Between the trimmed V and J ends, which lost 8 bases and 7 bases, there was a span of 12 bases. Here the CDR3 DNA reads TGTGCCAGCGTATCGGGGCAGAATTCACCCCTCCACTTT. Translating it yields CASVSGQNSPLHF.

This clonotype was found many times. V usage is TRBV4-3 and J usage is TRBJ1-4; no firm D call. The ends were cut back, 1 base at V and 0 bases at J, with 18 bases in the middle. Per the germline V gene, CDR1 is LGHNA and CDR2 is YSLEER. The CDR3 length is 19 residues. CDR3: CASSQGKGGAKATNEKLFF. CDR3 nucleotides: TGCGCCAGCAGCCAAGGAAAGGGTGGCGCGAAGGCAACTAATGAAAAACTGTTTTTT.

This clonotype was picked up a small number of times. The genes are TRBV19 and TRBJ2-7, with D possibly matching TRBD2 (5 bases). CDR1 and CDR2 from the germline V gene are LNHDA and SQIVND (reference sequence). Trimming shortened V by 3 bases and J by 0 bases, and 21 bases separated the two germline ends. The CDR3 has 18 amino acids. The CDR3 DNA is TGTGCCAGTAGTATGCGCCGGGATGGAGCGCGAACCTCCTACGAGCAGTACTTC. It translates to CASSMRRDGARTSYEQYF.

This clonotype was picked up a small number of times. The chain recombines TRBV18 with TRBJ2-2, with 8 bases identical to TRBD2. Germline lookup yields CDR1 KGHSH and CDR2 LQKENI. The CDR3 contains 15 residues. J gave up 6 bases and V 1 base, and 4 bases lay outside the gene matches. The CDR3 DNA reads TGTGCCAGCTCACCACTTAGCGGGACCCCCGGGGAGCTGTTTTTT. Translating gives CASSPLSGTPGELFF.